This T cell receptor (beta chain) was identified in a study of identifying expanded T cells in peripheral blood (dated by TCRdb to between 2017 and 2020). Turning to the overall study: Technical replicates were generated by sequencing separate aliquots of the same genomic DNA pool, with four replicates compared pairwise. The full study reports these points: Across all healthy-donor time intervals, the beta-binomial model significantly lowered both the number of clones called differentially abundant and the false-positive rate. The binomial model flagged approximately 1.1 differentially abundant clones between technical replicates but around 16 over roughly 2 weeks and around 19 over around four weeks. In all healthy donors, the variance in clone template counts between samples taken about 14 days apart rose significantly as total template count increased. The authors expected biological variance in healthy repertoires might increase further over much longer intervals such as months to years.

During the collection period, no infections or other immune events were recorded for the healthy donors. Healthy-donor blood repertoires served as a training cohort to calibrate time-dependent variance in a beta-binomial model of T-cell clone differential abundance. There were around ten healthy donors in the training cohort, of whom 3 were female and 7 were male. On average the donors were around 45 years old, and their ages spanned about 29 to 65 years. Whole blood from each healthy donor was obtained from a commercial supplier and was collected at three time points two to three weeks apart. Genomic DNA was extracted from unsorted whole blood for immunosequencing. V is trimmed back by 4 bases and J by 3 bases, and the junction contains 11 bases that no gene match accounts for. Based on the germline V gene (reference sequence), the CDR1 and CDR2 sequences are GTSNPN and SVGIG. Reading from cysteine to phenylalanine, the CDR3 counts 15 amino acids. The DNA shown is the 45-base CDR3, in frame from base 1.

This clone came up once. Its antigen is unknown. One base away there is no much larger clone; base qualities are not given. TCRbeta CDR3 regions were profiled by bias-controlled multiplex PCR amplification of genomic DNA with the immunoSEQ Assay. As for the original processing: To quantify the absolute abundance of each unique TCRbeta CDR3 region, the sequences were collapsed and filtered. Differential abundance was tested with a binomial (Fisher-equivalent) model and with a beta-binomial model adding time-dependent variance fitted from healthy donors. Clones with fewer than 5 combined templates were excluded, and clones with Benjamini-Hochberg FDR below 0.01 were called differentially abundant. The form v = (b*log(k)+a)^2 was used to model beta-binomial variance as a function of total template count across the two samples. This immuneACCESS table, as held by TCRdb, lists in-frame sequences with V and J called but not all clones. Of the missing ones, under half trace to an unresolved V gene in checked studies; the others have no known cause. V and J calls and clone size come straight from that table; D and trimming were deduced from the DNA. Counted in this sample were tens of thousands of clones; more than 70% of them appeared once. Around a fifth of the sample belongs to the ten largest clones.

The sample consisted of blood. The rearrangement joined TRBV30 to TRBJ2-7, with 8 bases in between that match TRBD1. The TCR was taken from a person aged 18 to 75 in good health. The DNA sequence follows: TGTGCCTGGAACCCCCTGGGACAGGACATCTACGAGCAGTACTTC. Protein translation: CAWNPLGQDIYEQYF.